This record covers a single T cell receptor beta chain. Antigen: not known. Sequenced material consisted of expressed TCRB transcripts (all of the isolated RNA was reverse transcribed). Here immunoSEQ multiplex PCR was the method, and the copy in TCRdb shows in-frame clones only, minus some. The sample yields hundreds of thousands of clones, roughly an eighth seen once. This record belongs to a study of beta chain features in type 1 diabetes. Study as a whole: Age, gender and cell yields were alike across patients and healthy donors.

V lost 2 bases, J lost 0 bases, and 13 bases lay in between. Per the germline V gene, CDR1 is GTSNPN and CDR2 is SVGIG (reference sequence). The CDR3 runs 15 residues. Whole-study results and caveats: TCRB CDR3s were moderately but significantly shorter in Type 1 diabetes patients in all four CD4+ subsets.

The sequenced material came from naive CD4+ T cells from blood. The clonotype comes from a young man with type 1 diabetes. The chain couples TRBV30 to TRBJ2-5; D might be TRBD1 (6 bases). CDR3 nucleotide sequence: TGTGCCTGGAGTCGAACTACAGGGTACCAAGAGACCCAGTACTTC. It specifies CAWSRTTGYQETQYF.